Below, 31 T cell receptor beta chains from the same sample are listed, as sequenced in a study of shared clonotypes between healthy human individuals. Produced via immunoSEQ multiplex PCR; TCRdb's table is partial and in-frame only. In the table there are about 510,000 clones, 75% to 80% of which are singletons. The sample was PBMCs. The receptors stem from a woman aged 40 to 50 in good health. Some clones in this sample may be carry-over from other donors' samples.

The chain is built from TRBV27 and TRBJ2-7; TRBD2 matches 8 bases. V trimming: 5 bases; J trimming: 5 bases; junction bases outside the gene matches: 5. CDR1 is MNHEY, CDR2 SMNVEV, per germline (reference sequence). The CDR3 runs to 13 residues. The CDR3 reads CASSTGRENEQYF. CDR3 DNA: TGTGCCAGCAGTACCGGGAGGGAAAACGAGCAGTACTTC.

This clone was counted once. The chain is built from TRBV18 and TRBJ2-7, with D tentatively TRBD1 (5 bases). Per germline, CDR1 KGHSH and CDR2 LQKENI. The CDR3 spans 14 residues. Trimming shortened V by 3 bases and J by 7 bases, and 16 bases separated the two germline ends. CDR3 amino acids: CASSPSAGFGEQYF. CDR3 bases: TGTGCCAGCTCACCCAGTGCAGGGTTCGGTGAGCAGTACTTC.

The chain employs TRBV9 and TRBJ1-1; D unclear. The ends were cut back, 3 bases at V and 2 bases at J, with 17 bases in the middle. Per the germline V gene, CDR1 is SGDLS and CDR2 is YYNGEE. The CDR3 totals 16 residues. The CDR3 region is CASSGEGGKGNTEAFF. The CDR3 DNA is TGTGCCAGCAGCGGGGAGGGCGGCAAGGGTAACACTGAAGCTTTCTTT.

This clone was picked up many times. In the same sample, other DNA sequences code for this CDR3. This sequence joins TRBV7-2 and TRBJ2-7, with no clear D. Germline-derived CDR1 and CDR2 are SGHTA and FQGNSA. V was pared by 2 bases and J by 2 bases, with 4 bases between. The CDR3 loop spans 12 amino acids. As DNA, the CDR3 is TGTGCCAGCAGCTTAAGGCCCTACGAGCAGTACTTC. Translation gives CASSLRPYEQYF.

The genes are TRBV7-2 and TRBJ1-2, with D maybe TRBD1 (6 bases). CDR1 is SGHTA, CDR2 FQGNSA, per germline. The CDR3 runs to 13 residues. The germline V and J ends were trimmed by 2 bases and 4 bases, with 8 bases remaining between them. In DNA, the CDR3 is TGTGCCAGCAGCTTAAACAGGGCCTATGGCTACACCTTC. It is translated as CASSLNRAYGYTF.

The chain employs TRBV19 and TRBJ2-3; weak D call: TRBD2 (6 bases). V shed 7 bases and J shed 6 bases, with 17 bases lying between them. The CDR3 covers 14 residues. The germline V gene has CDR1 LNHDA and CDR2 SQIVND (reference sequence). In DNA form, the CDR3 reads TGTGCCAGTACCCCGGGACGCCGGGGGGATACGCAGTATTTT. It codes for CASTPGRRGDTQYF.

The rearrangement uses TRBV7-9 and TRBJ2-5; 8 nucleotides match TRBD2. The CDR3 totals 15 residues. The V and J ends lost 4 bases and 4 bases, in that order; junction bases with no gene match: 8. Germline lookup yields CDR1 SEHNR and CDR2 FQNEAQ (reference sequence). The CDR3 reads CASSSSQRESETQYF. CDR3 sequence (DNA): TGTGCCAGCAGCTCCAGCCAGCGGGAGTCAGAGACCCAGTACTTC.

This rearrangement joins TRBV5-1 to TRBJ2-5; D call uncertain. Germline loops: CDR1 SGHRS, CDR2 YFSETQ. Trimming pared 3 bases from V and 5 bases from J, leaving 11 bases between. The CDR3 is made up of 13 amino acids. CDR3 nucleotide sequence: TGCGCCAGCAGCTCCAGTCCCCTGGAGACCCAGTACTTC. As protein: CASSSSPLETQYF.

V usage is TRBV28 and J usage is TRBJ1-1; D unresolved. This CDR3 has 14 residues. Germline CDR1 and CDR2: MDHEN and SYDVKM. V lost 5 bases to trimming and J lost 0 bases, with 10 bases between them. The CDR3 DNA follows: TGTGCCAGCAGTCCCCTACCCCTGAACACTGAAGCTTTCTTT. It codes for CASSPLPLNTEAFF.

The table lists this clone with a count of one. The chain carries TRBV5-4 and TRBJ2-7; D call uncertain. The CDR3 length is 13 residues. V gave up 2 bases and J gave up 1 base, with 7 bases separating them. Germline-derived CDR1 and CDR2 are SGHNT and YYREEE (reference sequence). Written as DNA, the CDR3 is TGTGCCAGCAGCTTTATAGGGTCCTACGAGCAGTACTTC. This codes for CASSFIGSYEQYF. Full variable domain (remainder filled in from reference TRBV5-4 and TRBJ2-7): ETGVTQSPTHLIKTRGQQVTLRCSSQSGHNTVSWYQQALGQGPQFIFQYYREEENGRGNFPPRFSGLQFPNYSSELNVNALELDDSALYLCASSFIGSYEQYFGPGTRLTVT.

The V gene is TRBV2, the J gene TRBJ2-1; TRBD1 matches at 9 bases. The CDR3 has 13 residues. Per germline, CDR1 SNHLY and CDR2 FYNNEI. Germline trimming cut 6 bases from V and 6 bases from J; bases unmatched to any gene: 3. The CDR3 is CASRGDRANEQFF. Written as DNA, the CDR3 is TGTGCCAGCAGGGGGGACAGGGCCAATGAGCAGTTCTTC.

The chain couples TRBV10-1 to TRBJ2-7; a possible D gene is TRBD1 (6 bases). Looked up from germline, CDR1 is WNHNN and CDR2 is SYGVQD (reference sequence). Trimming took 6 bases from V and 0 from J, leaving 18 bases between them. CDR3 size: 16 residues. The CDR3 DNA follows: TGCGCCAGCAGAGTAGAGGGACAAGGGTCCTCCTACGAGCAGTACTTC. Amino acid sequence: CASRVEGQGSSYEQYF.

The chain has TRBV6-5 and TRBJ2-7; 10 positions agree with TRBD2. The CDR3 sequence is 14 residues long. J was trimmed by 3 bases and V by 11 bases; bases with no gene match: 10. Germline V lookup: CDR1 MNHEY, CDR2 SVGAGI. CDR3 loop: CAVRPGLAYYEQYF. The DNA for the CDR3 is TGTGCCGTACGACCGGGACTAGCGTACTACGAGCAGTACTTC.

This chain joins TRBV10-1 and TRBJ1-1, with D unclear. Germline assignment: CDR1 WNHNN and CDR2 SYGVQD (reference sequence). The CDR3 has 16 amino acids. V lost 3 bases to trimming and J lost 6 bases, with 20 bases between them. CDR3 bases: TGCGCCAGCAGTGACGGTCAGTGTAGAGGGAGCTCTGAAGCTTTCTTT. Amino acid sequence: CASSDGQCRGSSEAFF.

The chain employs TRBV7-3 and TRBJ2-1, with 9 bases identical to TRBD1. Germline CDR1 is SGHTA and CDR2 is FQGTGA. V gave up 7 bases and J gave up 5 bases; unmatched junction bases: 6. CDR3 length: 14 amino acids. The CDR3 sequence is CASKKDRGDNEQFF. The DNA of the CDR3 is TGTGCCAGCAAGAAGGACAGGGGTGACAATGAGCAGTTCTTC.

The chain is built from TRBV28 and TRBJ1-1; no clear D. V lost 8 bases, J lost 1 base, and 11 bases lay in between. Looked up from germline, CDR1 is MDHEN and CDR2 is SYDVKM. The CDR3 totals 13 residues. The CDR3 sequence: CASDRPPNTEAFF. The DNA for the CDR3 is TGTGCCAGCGACCGCCCCCCGAACACTGAAGCTTTCTTT.

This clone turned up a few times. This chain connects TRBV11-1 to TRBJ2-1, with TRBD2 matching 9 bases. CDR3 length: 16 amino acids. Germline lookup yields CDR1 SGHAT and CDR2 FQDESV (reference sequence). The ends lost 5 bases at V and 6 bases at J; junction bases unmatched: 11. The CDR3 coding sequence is TGTGCCAGCAGCCCGGCGGGACTAGCACAGAGCAATGAGCAGTTCTTC. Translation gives CASSPAGLAQSNEQFF.

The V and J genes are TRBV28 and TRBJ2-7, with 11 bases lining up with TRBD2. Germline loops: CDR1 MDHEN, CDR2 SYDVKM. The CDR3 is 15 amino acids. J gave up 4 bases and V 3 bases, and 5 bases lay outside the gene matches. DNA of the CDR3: TGTGCCAGCAGTTTCACTAGCGGGGGAGAGTACGAGCAGTACTTC. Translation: CASSFTSGGEYEQYF.

The CDR3 here is CASDPGLDNEQFF. The DNA for the CDR3 is TGTGCCAGTGACCCGGGACTGGACAATGAGCAGTTCTTC. The chain is built from TRBV11-2 and TRBJ2-1, with D perhaps TRBD2 (6 bases). Germline V gene sequence: CDR1 SGHAT, CDR2 FQNNGV. Deletions cut 9 bases from V and 5 bases from J, with 14 bases between. The CDR3 spans 13 residues.

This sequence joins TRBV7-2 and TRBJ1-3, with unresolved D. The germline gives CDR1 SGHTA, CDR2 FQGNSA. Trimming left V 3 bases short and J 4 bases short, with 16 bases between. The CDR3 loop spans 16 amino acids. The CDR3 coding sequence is TGTGCCAGCAGCTTTCGGGCGCGGACGGGCGGAAACACCATATATTTT. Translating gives CASSFRARTGGNTIYF.

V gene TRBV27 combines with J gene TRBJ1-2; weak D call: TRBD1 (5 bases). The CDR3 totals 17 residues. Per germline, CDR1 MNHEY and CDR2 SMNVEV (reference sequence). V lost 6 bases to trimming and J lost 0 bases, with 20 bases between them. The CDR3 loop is CASSLTGEGRTNYGYTF. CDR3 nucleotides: TGTGCCAGCAGCCTTACGGGGGAGGGGAGGACTAACTATGGCTACACCTTC.

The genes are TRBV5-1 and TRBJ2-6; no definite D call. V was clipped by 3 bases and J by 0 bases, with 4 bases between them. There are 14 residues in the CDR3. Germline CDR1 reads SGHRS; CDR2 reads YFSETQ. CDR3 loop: CASSSGSGANVLTF. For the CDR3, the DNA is TGCGCCAGCAGCTCTGGCTCTGGGGCCAACGTCCTGACTTTC.

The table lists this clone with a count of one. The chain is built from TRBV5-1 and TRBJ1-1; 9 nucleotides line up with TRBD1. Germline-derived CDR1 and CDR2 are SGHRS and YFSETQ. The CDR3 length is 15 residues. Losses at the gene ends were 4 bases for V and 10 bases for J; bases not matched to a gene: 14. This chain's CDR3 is CASSPDRGGFAGAFF. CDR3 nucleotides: TGCGCCAGCAGCCCAGACAGGGGGGGATTCGCTGGAGCTTTCTTT.

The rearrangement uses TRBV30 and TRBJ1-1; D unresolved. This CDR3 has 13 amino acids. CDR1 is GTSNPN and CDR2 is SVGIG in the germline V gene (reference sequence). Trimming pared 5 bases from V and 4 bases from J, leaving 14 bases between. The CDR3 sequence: CAWRETQATEAFF. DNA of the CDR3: TGTGCCTGGCGGGAAACTCAGGCCACTGAAGCTTTCTTT.

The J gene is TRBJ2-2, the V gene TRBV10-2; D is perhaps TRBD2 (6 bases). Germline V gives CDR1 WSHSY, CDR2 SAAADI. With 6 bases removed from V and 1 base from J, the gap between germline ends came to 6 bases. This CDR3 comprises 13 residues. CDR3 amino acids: CASRTRNTGELFF. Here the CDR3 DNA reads TGCGCCAGCAGGACTAGGAACACCGGGGAGCTGTTTTTT.

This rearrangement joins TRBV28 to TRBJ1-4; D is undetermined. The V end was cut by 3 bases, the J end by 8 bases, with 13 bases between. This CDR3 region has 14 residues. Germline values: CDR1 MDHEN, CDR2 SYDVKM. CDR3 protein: CASSFGRHREKLFF. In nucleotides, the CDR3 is TGTGCCAGCAGTTTTGGGAGGCATCGCGAAAAACTGTTTTTT.

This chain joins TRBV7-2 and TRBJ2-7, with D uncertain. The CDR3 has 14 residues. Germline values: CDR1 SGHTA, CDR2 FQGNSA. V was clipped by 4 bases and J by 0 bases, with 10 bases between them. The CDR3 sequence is CASSSGIGSYEQYF. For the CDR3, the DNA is TGTGCCAGCAGCTCAGGAATTGGCTCCTACGAGCAGTACTTC.

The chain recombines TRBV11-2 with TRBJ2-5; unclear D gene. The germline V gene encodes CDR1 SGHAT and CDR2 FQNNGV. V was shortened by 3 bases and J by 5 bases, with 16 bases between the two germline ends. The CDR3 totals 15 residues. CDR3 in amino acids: CASSFTPWLGETQYF. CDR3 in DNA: TGTGCCAGCAGCTTCACGCCCTGGTTGGGGGAGACCCAGTACTTC.

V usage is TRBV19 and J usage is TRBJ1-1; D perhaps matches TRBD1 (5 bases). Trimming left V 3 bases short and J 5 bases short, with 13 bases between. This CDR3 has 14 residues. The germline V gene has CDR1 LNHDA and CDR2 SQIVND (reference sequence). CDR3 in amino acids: CASSIRPGRTEAFF. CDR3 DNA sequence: TGTGCCAGTAGTATTCGGCCGGGGCGGACTGAAGCTTTCTTT. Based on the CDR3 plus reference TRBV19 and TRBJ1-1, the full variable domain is DGGITQSPKYLFRKEGQNVTLSCEQNLNHDAMYWYRQDPGQGLRLIYYSQIVNDFQKGDIAEGYSVSREKKESFPLTVTSAQKNPTAFYLCASSIRPGRTEAFFGQGTRLTVV.

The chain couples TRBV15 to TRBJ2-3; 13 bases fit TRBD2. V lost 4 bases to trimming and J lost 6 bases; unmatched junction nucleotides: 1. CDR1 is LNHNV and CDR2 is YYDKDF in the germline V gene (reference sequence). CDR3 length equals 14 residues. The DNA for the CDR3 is TGTGCCACCAGCAAGGGACTAGCGGGGGATACGCAGTATTTT. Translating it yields CATSKGLAGDTQYF.

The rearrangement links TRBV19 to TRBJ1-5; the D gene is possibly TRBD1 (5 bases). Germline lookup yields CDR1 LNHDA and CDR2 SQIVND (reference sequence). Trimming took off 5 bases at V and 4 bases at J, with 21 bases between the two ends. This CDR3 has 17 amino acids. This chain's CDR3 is CASSPRQGRTLNQPQHF. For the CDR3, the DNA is TGTGCCAGTAGTCCTCGCCAGGGACGAACGTTAAATCAGCCCCAGCATTTT.